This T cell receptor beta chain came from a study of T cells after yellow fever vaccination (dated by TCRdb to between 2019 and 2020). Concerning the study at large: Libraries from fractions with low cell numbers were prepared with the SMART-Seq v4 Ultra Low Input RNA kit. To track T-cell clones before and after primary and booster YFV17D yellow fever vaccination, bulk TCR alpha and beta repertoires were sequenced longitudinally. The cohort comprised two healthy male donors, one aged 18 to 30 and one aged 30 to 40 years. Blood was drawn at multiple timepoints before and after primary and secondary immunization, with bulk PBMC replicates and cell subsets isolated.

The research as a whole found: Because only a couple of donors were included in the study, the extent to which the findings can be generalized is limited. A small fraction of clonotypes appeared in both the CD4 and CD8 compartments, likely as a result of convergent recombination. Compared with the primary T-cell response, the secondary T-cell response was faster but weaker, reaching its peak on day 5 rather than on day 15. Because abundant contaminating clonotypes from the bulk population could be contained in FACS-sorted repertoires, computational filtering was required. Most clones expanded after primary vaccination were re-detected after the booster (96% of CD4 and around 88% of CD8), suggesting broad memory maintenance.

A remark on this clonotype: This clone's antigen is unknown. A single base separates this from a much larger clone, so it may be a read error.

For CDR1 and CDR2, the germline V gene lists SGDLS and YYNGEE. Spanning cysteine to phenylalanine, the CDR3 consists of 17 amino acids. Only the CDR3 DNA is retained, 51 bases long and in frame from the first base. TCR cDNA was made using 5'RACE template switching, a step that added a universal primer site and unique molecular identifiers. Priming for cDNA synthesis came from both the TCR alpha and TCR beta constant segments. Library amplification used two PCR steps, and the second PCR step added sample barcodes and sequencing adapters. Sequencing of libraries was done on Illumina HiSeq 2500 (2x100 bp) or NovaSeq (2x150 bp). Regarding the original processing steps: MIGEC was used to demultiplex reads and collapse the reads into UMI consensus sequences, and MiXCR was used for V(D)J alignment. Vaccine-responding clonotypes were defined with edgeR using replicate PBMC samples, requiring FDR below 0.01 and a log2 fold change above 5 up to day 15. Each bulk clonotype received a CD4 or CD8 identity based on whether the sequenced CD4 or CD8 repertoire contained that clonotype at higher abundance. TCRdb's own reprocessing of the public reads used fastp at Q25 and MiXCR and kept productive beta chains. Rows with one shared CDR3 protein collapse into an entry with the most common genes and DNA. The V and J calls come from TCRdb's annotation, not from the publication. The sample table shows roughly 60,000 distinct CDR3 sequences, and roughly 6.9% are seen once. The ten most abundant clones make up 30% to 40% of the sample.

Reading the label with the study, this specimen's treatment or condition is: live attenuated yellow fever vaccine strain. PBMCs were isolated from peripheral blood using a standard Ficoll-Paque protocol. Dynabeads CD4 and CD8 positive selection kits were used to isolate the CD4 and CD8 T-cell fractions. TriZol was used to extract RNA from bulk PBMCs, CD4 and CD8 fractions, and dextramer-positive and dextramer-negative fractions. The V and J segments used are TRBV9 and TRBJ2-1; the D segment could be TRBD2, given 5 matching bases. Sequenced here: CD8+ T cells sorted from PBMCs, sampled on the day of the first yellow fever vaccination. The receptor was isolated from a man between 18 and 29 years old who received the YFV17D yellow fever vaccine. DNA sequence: TGTGCCAGCAGCGTAGGGACTCGCTTGGGCCACTACAGTGAGCAGTTCTTC. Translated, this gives CASSVGTRLGHYSEQFF.